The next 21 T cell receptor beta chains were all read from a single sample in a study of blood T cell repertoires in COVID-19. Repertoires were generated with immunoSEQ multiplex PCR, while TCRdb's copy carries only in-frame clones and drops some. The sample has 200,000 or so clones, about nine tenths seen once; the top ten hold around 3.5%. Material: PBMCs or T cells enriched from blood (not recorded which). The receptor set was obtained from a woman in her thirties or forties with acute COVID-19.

CDR3 coding DNA: TGTGCCAGCAGCTTAGTCGGACAGGGTCGGATTTCACCCCTCCACTTT. Translation gives CASSLVGQGRISPLHF. The gene calls are TRBV7-2 and TRBJ1-6, with 8 bases fitting TRBD1. In germline, CDR1 is SGHTA, CDR2 FQGNSA. Trimming removed 1 base from V and 9 bases from J; junction bases left unmatched: 8. The CDR3 sequence is 16 residues long.

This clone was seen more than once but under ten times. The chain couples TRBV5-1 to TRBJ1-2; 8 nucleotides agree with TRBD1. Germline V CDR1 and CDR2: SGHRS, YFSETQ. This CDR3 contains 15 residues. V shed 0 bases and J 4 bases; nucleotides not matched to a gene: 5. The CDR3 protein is CASSLARGRGYGYTF. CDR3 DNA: TGCGCCAGCAGCTTGGCCAGGGGGCGCGGCTATGGCTACACCTTC.

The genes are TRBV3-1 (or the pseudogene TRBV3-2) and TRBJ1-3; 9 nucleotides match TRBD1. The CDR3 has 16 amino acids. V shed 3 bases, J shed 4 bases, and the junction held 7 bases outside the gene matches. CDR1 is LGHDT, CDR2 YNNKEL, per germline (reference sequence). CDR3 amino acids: CASSQEQGAAGNTIYF. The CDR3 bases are TGTGCCAGCAGCCAGGAACAGGGGGCGGCGGGAAACACCATATATTTT.

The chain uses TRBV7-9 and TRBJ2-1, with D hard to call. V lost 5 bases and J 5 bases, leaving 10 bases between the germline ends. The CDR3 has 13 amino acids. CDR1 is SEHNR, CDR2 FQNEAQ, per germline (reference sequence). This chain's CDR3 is CASSPPGDNEQFF. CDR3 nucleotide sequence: TGTGCCAGCAGCCCCCCTGGAGACAATGAGCAGTTCTTC.

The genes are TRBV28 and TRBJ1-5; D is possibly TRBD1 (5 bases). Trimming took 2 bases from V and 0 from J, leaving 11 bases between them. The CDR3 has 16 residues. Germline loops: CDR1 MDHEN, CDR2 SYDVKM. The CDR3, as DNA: TGTGCCAGCAGTTTACCGGGACTGTATAGCAATCAGCCCCAGCATTTT. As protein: CASSLPGLYSNQPQHF.

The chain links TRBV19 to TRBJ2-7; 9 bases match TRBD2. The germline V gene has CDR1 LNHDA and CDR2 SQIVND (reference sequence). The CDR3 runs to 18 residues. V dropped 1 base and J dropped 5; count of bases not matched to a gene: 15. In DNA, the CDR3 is TGTGCCAGTAGTATAGGAGGGGGGTCGGGACAGCGGGAGGACGAGCAGTACTTC. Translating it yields CASSIGGGSGQREDEQYF.

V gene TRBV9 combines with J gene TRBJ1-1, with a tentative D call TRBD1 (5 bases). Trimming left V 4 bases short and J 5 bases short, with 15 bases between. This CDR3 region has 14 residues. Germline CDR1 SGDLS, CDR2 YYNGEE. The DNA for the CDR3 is TGTGCCAGCAGCTCCGGACACGTCCGGACTGAAGCTTTCTTT. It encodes CASSSGHVRTEAFF.

CDR3 residues: CASSLDRGRGYTF. The CDR3 DNA reads as TGTGCCAGCAGCCTTGACAGGGGACGTGGCTACACCTTC. The chain is built from TRBV7-3 and TRBJ1-2, with 8 positions matching TRBD1. The CDR3 is made up of 13 amino acids. CDR1 is SGHTA, CDR2 FQGTGA, per germline. The junction had 6 bases not matched to a gene; V was cut back by 5 bases and J by 7 bases. The variable domain in full, with the rest retrieved from reference TRBV7-3 and TRBJ1-2, is GAGVSQTPSNKVTEKGKYVELRCDPISGHTALYWYRQSLGQGPEFLIYFQGTGAADDSGLPNDRFFAVRPEGSVSTLKIQRTERGDSAVYLCASSLDRGRGYTFGSGTRLTVV.

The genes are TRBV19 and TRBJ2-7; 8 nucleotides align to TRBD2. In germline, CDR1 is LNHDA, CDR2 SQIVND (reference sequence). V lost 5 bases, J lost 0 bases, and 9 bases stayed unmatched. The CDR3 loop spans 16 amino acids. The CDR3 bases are TGTGCCAGTAGTGAGTTAGCGGGGACCCACTCCTACGAGCAGTACTTC. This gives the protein CASSELAGTHSYEQYF.

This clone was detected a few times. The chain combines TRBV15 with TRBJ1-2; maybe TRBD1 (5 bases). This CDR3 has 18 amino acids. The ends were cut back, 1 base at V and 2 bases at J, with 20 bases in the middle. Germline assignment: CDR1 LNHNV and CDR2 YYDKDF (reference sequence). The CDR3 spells CATSRGGGESVPNYGYTF. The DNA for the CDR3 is TGTGCCACCAGCAGAGGAGGAGGGGAGTCGGTTCCAAACTATGGCTACACCTTC.

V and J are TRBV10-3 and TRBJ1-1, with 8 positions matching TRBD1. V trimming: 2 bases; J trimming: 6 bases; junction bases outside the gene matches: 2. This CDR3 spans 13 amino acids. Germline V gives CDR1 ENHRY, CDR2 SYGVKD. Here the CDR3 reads CAISERTGSEAFF. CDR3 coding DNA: TGTGCCATCAGTGAGCGGACAGGGTCTGAAGCTTTCTTT.

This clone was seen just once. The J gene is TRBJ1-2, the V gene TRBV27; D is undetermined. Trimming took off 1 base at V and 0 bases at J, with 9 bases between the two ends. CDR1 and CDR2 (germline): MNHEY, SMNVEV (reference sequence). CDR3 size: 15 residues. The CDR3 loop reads CASSLYSGTNYGYTF. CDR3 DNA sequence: TGTGCCAGCAGTTTATATTCCGGTACTAACTATGGCTACACCTTC.

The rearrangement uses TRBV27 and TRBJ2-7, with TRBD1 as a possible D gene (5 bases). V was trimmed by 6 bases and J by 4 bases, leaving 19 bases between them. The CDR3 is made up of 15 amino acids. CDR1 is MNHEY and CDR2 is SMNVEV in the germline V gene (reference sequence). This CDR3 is CASRLVGQGVYEQYF. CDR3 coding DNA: TGTGCCAGCAGGCTAGTCGGGCAGGGTGTTTACGAGCAGTACTTC.

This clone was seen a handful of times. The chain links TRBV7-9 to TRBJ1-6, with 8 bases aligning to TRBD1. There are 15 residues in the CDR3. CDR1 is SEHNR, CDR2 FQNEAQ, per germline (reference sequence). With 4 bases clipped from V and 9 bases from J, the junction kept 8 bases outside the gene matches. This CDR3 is CASSSTETGVSPLHF. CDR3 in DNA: TGTGCCAGCAGCTCCACAGAGACAGGGGTTTCACCCCTCCACTTT.

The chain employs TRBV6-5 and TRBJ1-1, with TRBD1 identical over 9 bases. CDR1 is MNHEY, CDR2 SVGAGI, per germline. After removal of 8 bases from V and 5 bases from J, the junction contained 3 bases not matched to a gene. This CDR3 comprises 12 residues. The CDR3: CASPGQGTEAFF. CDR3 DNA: TGTGCCAGCCCGGGACAGGGTACTGAAGCTTTCTTT.

CDR3 in amino acids: CATSDWSGGGYTF. CDR3 nucleotides: TGTGCCACCAGTGATTGGTCAGGGGGAGGCTACACCTTC. The rearrangement joins TRBV24-1 to TRBJ1-2; 7 bases are a match to TRBD1. CDR1 and CDR2 from the germline V gene are KGHDR and SFDVKD. The CDR3 sequence is 13 residues long. Trimming removed 2 bases from V and 8 bases from J; junction bases left unmatched: 4.

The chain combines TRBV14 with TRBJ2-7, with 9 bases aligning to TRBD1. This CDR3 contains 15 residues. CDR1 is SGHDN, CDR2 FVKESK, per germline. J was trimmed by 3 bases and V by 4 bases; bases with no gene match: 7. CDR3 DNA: TGTGCCAGCAGCCGCTCTGGGACAGGGTTCTACGAGCAGTACTTC. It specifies CASSRSGTGFYEQYF.

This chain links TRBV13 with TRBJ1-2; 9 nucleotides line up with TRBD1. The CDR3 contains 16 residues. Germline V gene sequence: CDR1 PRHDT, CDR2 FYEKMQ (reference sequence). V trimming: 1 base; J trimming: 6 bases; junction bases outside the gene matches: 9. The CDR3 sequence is CASSLDHRTGDHGYTF. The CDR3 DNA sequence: TGTGCCAGCAGCTTAGACCATCGGACAGGGGACCATGGCTACACCTTC.

DNA for the CDR3: TGTGCCAGCGGGACAGTCGATCAGCCCCAGCATTTT. It specifies CASGTVDQPQHF. This rearrangement joins TRBV19 to TRBJ1-5; TRBD1 matches at 7 bases. V was clipped by 9 bases and J by 5 bases; unmatched bases: 4. The CDR3 length is 12 residues. Germline CDR1 and CDR2: LNHDA and SQIVND (reference sequence). The entire variable domain, with the rest obtained from reference TRBV19 and TRBJ1-5, is as follows: DGGITQSPKYLFRKEGQNVTLSCEQNLNHDAMYWYRQDPGQGLRLIYYSQIVNDFQKGDIAEGYSVSREKKESFPLTVTSAQKNPTAFYLCASGTVDQPQHFGDGTRLSIL.

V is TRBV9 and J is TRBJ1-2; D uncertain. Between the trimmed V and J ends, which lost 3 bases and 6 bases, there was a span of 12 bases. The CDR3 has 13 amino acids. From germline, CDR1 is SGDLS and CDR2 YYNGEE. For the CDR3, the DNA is TGTGCCAGCAGCGATGGCGGCGTCGATGGCTACACCTTC. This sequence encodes CASSDGGVDGYTF.

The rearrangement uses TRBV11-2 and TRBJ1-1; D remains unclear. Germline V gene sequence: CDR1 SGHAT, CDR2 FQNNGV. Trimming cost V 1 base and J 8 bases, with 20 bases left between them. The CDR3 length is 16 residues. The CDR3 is CASSLAGDRGDLEAFF. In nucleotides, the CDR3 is TGTGCCAGCAGCTTAGCCGGGGATAGAGGAGACCTGGAAGCTTTCTTT.